A single sample gave rise to the 18 T cell receptor beta chains below, sequenced in a study of blood T cell repertoires in COVID-19. Profiled with immunoSEQ multiplex PCR; TCRdb holds only in-frame clones, not every one. This sample yields nearly 110,000 clones, of which over 70% are seen a single time; 0.75% to 1% belongs to the top ten. Material for sequencing was peripheral blood. These receptors were obtained from a human donor with acute or convalescent COVID-19. The donor label of this sample is uncertain.

The gene calls are TRBV29-1 and TRBJ1-1; 8 bases fit TRBD1. The CDR3 totals 15 residues. The V and J ends lost 7 bases and 1 base, in that order; junction bases with no gene match: 11. Per germline, CDR1 SQVTM and CDR2 ANQGSEA. This CDR3 reads CSAYPSDRENTEAFF. The CDR3 DNA sequence: TGCAGCGCCTACCCCTCGGACAGGGAGAACACTGAAGCTTTCTTT.

This CDR3 reads CAWSLGHVGYTF. CDR3 DNA sequence: TGTGCCTGGAGTCTGGGACATGTTGGCTACACCTTC. The chain joins TRBV30 to TRBJ1-2; possible D gene TRBD1, 6 bases. The germline V and J ends were trimmed by 2 bases and 7 bases, with 11 bases remaining between them. This CDR3 has 12 residues. The germline V gene has CDR1 GTSNPN and CDR2 SVGIG (reference sequence). The full variable domain, in which reference TRBV30 and TRBJ1-2 provide the parts outside the CDR3, is SQTIHQWPATLVQPVGSPLSLECTVEGTSNPNLYWYRQAAGRGLQLLFYSVGIGQISSEVPQNLSASRPQDRQFILSSKKLLLSDSGFYLCAWSLGHVGYTFGSGTRLTVV.

The chain has TRBV4-1 and TRBJ2-7; D may be TRBD2 (6 bases). The CDR3 loop spans 17 amino acids. Trimming stripped 0 bases from V and 0 bases from J, with 15 bases between. Per germline, CDR1 MGHRA and CDR2 YSYEKL. CDR3 sequence (DNA): TGCGCCAGCAGCCAAGAACACCGGGACTTCAGCTCCTACGAGCAGTACTTC. Protein: CASSQEHRDFSSYEQYF.

This clone was counted at least ten times. This sequence joins TRBV6-5 and TRBJ1-6; 9 positions agree with TRBD1. The V segment lost 6 bases and the J segment 8 bases; nucleotides outside the gene matches: 5. Germline V CDR1 and CDR2: MNHEY, SVGAGI. The CDR3 consists of 14 residues. The CDR3 is CASRPGQGYSPLHF. The DNA for the CDR3 is TGTGCCAGCAGGCCGGGACAGGGCTATTCACCCCTCCACTTT.

This clone came up once. The chain recombines TRBV11-2 with TRBJ1-1; D uncertain. Deletions cut 0 bases from V and 6 bases from J, with 8 bases between. This CDR3 contains 13 residues. Per the germline V gene, CDR1 is SGHAT and CDR2 is FQNNGV. The CDR3 is CASSLDLRAEAFF. DNA for the CDR3: TGTGCCAGCAGCTTAGATCTACGGGCTGAAGCTTTCTTT.

The chain recombines TRBV9 with TRBJ1-4, with D perhaps matching TRBD1 (6 bases). From germline, CDR1 is SGDLS and CDR2 YYNGEE. Trimming removed 4 bases from V and 3 bases from J, with 13 bases in between. The CDR3 is made up of 15 amino acids. The CDR3 here is CASSPSGQPNEKLFF. CDR3 bases: TGTGCCAGCAGCCCCTCCGGACAGCCTAATGAAAAACTGTTTTTT.

DNA for the CDR3: TGTGCCAGCAGTGAAGCGGGGACAGGAGCTTATGGCTACACCTTC. This codes for CASSEAGTGAYGYTF. The chain is built from TRBV6-1 and TRBJ1-2; 8 nucleotides match TRBD1. CDR3 size: 15 residues. Trimming removed 0 bases from V and 5 bases from J; junction bases left unmatched: 5. The germline gives CDR1 MNHNS, CDR2 SASEGT.

The V gene is TRBV19, the J gene TRBJ1-1; D is ambiguous. CDR1 and CDR2 from the germline V gene are LNHDA and SQIVND (reference sequence). V was clipped by 4 bases and J by 4 bases, with 13 bases between them. CDR3 length: 14 residues. For the CDR3, the DNA is TGTGCCAGTAGTAGGGCCGGGGTAGGCACTGAAGCTTTCTTT. This encodes CASSRAGVGTEAFF.

V and J are TRBV5-1 and TRBJ2-1; 9 nucleotides agree with TRBD2. In germline, CDR1 is SGHRS, CDR2 YFSETQ. The ends lost 5 bases at V and 10 bases at J; junction bases unmatched: 7. CDR3 length equals 13 residues. The CDR3 protein is CASRVSGGVEQFF. The CDR3, as DNA: TGCGCCAGCAGAGTTAGCGGGGGTGTGGAGCAGTTCTTC.

This clone was counted between two and nine times. V gene TRBV12-5 combines with J gene TRBJ1-1, with D tentatively TRBD1 (6 bases). Germline CDR1 LGHNT, CDR2 FRNRAP. The CDR3 has 13 residues. The V and J ends lost 1 base and 5 bases respectively, with 8 bases between them. The CDR3 region is CASGLAGVTEAFF. CDR3 bases: TGTGCTAGTGGTTTGGCAGGGGTTACTGAAGCTTTCTTT.

The chain carries TRBV19 and TRBJ2-5, with D possibly being TRBD2 (6 bases). Germline V gene data show CDR1 as LNHDA and CDR2 as SQIVND (reference sequence). Trimming removed 1 base from V and 5 bases from J, with 14 bases in between. This CDR3 has 15 amino acids. The DNA of the CDR3 is TGTGCCAGTAGTATAGGCCCCAGGGCGGGGGAGACCCAGTACTTC. It encodes CASSIGPRAGETQYF.

The rearrangement uses TRBV11-2 and TRBJ1-3; TRBD1 agrees at 7 bases. Germline CDR1 SGHAT, CDR2 FQNNGV. With V trimmed by 0 bases and J by 4 bases, 3 bases remained unmatched. This CDR3 region has 15 residues. The CDR3 DNA follows: TGTGCCAGCAGCTTAGACGGGACAGTAGGAAACACCATATATTTT. Its translation is CASSLDGTVGNTIYF.

CDR3 nucleotides: TGTGCCAGCAGTATTAGCGGGGCCCAAGATACGCAGTATTTT. It encodes CASSISGAQDTQYF. The chain joins TRBV11-2 to TRBJ2-3; 8 positions agree with TRBD2. CDR1 and CDR2 from the germline V gene are SGHAT and FQNNGV. The length of the CDR3 is 14 residues. The V gene end was trimmed by 6 bases and the J gene end by 5 bases; junction bases not matched to a gene: 7. Full variable domain (remainder filled in from reference TRBV11-2 and TRBJ2-3): EAGVAQSPRYKIIEKRQSVAFWCNPISGHATLYWYQQILGQGPKLLIQFQNNGVVDDSQLPKDRFSAERLKGVDSTLKIQPAKLEDSAVYLCASSISGAQDTQYFGPGTRLTVL.

CDR3 region: CASSSGTGGKETQYF. Here the CDR3 DNA reads TGCGCCAGCAGCTCGGGGACAGGGGGGAAAGAGACCCAGTACTTC. The chain carries TRBV5-1 and TRBJ2-5; 11 bases map to TRBD1. CDR1 and CDR2 (germline): SGHRS, YFSETQ. Losses at the gene ends were 3 bases for V and 3 bases for J; bases not matched to a gene: 4. This CDR3 comprises 15 residues.

The J gene is TRBJ1-1, the V gene TRBV4-1; no definite D call. The ends were cut back, 0 bases at V and 0 bases at J, with 14 bases in the middle. Germline V CDR1 and CDR2: MGHRA, YSYEKL. CDR3 length: 17 amino acids. CDR3 loop: CASSQDLRDWMNTEAFF. The CDR3 DNA reads as TGCGCCAGCAGCCAAGATTTGAGGGATTGGATGAACACTGAAGCTTTCTTT.

This clone was found a few times. The chain recombines TRBV10-3 with TRBJ1-1; TRBD1 agrees at 7 bases. The length of the CDR3 is 14 residues. V dropped 8 bases and J dropped 3; count of bases not matched to a gene: 9. CDR1 ENHRY and CDR2 SYGVKD come from the germline V gene. The CDR3 DNA is TGTGCCATCGGAGGGGGCAGGGGGTACACTGAAGCTTTCTTT. It codes for CAIGGGRGYTEAFF.

This clone was detected once. J is TRBJ1-2 and V is TRBV6-5, with TRBD1 as a possible D gene (6 bases). The V gene's germline CDR1 is MNHEY and CDR2 SVGAGI. V shed 5 bases and J shed 8 bases, with 9 bases lying between them. This CDR3 contains 11 residues. CDR3 residues: CASSNRVGYTF. The DNA for the CDR3 is TGTGCCAGCAGTAACAGGGTAGGCTACACCTTC.

The chain recombines TRBV5-6 with TRBJ1-2; tentatively, D is TRBD1 (5 bases). The V end lost 4 bases, the J end lost 6 bases, and 19 bases lay between the germline ends. The CDR3 is made up of 15 amino acids. Germline CDR1 is SGHDT and CDR2 is YYEEEE. The CDR3 nucleotides read TGTGCCAGCAGCCGAGTGGACGGGGGTTTTCATGGCTACACCTTC. This gives the protein CASSRVDGGFHGYTF.